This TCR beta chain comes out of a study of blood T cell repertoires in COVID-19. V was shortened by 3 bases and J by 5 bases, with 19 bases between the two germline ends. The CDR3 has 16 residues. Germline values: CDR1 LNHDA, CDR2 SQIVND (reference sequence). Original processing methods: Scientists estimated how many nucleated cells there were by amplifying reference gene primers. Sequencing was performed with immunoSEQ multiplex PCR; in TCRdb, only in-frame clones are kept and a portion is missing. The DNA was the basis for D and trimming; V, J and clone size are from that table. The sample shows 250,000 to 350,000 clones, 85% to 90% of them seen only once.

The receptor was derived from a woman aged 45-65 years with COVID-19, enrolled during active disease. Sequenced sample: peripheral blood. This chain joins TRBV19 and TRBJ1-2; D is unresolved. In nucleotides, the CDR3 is TGTGCCAGTAGTATGCCTAAGGGAGGGAATAGGTATGGCTACACCTTC. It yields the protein CASSMPKGGNRYGYTF.